This T cell receptor (beta chain) comes out of a study of radiotherapy plus CTLA-4 blockade in lung cancer. In the study overall: Across the patients, objective responses occurred in approximately 19%, and disease control in roughly 33%.

Comments on this clone: Its specificity is not known.

The study's findings and limits: Reports state that early shifts in blood T cell clones, with interferon-beta, best predicted response. Tumor-derived TCR clones expanded in blood after radiotherapy plus ipilimumab.

Germline CDR1 KGHSH, CDR2 LQKENI. The CDR3 extends over 15 amino acids. V was trimmed by 3 bases and J by 2 bases, leaving 14 bases between them. Assay: immunoSEQ multiplex PCR; the TCRdb copy retains only in-frame clones and omits some. The repertoire holds roughly 130,000 clones, with 70% to 90% as singletons. Patients in the study, people with chemo-refractory metastatic non-small-cell lung cancer, received focal radiation plus ipilimumab CTLA-4 blockade. The sample consisted of peripheral blood, taken from a patient treated with radiotherapy plus ipilimumab. The TCR originated in a human donor with non-small cell lung cancer that progressed on radiotherapy plus ipilimumab. The chain combines TRBV18 with TRBJ2-7; the D gene is possibly TRBD1 (5 bases). The CDR3 is CASSPRGVEPYEQYF. CDR3 nucleotide sequence: TGTGCCAGCTCACCTAGGGGTGTAGAGCCCTACGAGCAGTACTTC.